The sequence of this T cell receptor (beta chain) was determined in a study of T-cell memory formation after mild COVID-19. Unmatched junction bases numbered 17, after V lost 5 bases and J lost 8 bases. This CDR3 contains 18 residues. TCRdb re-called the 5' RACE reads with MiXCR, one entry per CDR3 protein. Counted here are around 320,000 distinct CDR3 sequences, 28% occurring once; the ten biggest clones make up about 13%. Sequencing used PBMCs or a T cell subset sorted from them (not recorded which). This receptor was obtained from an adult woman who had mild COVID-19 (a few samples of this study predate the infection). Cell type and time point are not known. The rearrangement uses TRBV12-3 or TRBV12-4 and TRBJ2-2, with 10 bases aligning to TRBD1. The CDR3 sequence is CASSRRQGASEGAGELFF. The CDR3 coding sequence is TGTGCCAGCAGTCGCAGACAGGGGGCCTCTGAGGGCGCAGGGGAGCTGTTTTTT.